These 25 T cell receptor beta chains share one sample of origin, sequenced in a study of blood T cell repertoires in COVID-19. Generated by immunoSEQ multiplex PCR, the TCRdb table keeps only in-frame clones and is missing some. The sample comprises over 150,000 clones, about 88% of which are singletons, and about a sixth rests with the top ten. The material sequenced was peripheral blood. The receptors were gathered from a man aged 45-65 years with COVID-19, enrolled during active disease.

The chain couples TRBV7-6 to TRBJ2-7, with 11 bases that match TRBD1. The CDR3 contains 17 residues. CDR1 is SGHVS, CDR2 FNYEAQ, per germline. V lost 4 bases and J lost 5; bases outside the gene matches: 13. The CDR3, as DNA: TGTGCCAGCAGCTGGCGCCCCCGGGACAGGGGGGGGGACGAGCAGTACTTC. It translates to CASSWRPRDRGGDEQYF.

Points on this clone: At one boundary the junction diverges from the germline segment, which might be a read error. V gene TRBV3-1 (or the pseudogene TRBV3-2) combines with J gene TRBJ2-3; D might be TRBD2 (6 bases). This CDR3 spans 18 amino acids. CDR1 LGHDT and CDR2 YNNKEL come from the germline V gene (reference sequence). Written as DNA, the CDR3 is TGTGCCAGCAGCCAAGATCGAAACGGGGCGCGGGGCACACATACGCAGTATTTT. Translating gives CASSQDRNGARGTHTQYF.

This rearrangement joins TRBV28 to TRBJ1-5; no definite D call. The CDR3 is 12 residues long. V dropped 4 bases and J dropped 11 bases, with 12 bases sitting between them. Per the germline V gene, CDR1 is MDHEN and CDR2 is SYDVKM. CDR3 DNA: TGTGCCAGCAGTTCCCCCTCCCGCGCCCAGCATTTT. Protein: CASSSPSRAQHF. Using reference TRBV28 and TRBJ1-5 for the parts outside the CDR3, the full variable domain is DVKVTQSSRYLVKRTGEKVFLECVQDMDHENMFWYRQDPGLGLRLIYFSYDVKMKEKGDIPEGYSVSREKKERFSLILESASTNQTSMYLCASSSPSRAQHFGDGTRLSIL.

The chain employs TRBV7-2 and TRBJ2-1, with D possibly TRBD2 on 5 matching bases. From germline, CDR1 is SGHTA and CDR2 FQGNSA. V shed 2 bases and J shed 8 bases, with 13 bases lying between them. The CDR3 totals 14 residues. Here the CDR3 DNA reads TGTGCCAGCAGCTTAATCCAGGCCGGGGATGAGCAGTTCTTC. It specifies CASSLIQAGDEQFF. Full variable domain (missing parts from reference TRBV7-2 and TRBJ2-1): GAGVSQSPSNKVTEKGKDVELRCDPISGHTALYWYRQSLGQGLEFLIYFQGNSAPDKSGLPSDRFSAERTGGSVSTLTIQRTQQEDSAVYLCASSLIQAGDEQFFGPGTRLTVL.

The chain recombines TRBV4-3 with TRBJ1-2; 7 positions agree with TRBD1. V trimming: 0 bases; J trimming: 7 bases; junction bases outside the gene matches: 11. This CDR3 has 16 residues. Germline V lookup: CDR1 LGHNA, CDR2 YSLEER. CDR3 amino acids: CASSQEPSDRVGGYTF. CDR3 coding DNA: TGCGCCAGCAGCCAAGAACCTTCCGACAGGGTGGGTGGCTACACCTTC.

The chain recombines TRBV5-1 with TRBJ1-4; D unclear. V lost 0 bases, J lost 0 bases, and 9 bases lay in between. CDR3 length: 16 residues. In germline, CDR1 is SGHRS, CDR2 YFSETQ. In nucleotides, the CDR3 is TGCGCCAGCAGCTTGGTCGCGGCTGCAACTAATGAAAAACTGTTTTTT. This codes for CASSLVAAATNEKLFF.

The DNA for the CDR3 is TGCGCCAGCAGCCAAGATTTGGCGGGAGGACTGGATACGCAGTATTTT. It specifies CASSQDLAGGLDTQYF. This chain links TRBV4-1 with TRBJ2-3, with 8 bases fitting TRBD2. Unmatched junction bases numbered 8, after V lost 0 bases and J lost 6 bases. This CDR3 contains 16 residues. Looked up from germline, CDR1 is MGHRA and CDR2 is YSYEKL.

V is TRBV11-2 and J is TRBJ2-7, with TRBD1 matching 9 bases. The trim removed 2 bases at V and 7 bases at J, leaving 12 bases unmatched. The CDR3 is made up of 16 amino acids. Germline-derived CDR1 and CDR2 are SGHAT and FQNNGV. DNA for the CDR3: TGTGCCAGCAGCTTAAAGGAGGGGACAGGGTGGGAAGAGCAGTACTTC. Its protein product is CASSLKEGTGWEEQYF.

This chain connects TRBV6-1 to TRBJ2-3; tentative D call: TRBD1 (5 bases). Trimming took off 3 bases at V and 5 bases at J, with 12 bases between the two ends. CDR3 length equals 14 residues. Looked up from germline, CDR1 is MNHNS and CDR2 is SASEGT. CDR3 sequence: CASSDLGRGDTQYF. In DNA, the CDR3 is TGTGCCAGCAGTGATTTGGGTAGGGGAGATACGCAGTATTTT.

CDR3 in DNA: TGTGCCTGGACGGAACAGGCCACCTCACCCCTCCACTTT. It translates to CAWTEQATSPLHF. The J gene is TRBJ1-6, the V gene TRBV30; tentative D call: TRBD1 (5 bases). Between the trimmed V and J ends, which lost 4 bases and 10 bases, there was a span of 14 bases. The CDR3 runs to 13 residues. CDR1 and CDR2 from the germline V gene are GTSNPN and SVGIG (reference sequence).

The chain has TRBV6-2 or TRBV6-3 and TRBJ2-2; TRBD1 aligns across 11 bases. The germline CDR1 and CDR2 sequences are MNHEY and SVGEGT. J gave up 4 bases and V 5 bases, and 6 bases lay outside the gene matches. The CDR3 is 16 amino acids. The CDR3, as DNA: TGTGCCAGCAGTCGTGCCGGGACAGGGGGCACCGGGGAGCTGTTTTTT. Translation: CASSRAGTGGTGELFF.

This rearrangement joins TRBV5-1 to TRBJ2-2, with TRBD1 matching 7 bases. Germline lookup yields CDR1 SGHRS and CDR2 YFSETQ. This CDR3 has 15 amino acids. Trimming took 0 bases from V and 7 from J; bases not matched to a gene: 6. The CDR3 nucleotides are TGCGCCAGCAGCTTGGACGCAGGGGACAGCGGGGAGCTGTTTTTT. It specifies CASSLDAGDSGELFF. Drawing the rest from reference TRBV5-1 and TRBJ2-2, the complete variable domain is KAGVTQTPRYLIKTRGQQVTLSCSPISGHRSVSWYQQTPGQGLQFLFEYFSETQRNKGNFPGRFSGRQFSNSRSEMNVSTLELGDSALYLCASSLDAGDSGELFFGEGSRLTVL.

This chain joins TRBV6-2 or TRBV6-3 and TRBJ1-3, with TRBD1 identical over 9 bases. In germline, CDR1 is MNHEY, CDR2 SVGEGT. V was pared by 6 bases and J by 4 bases, with 7 bases of the junction left unmatched. The CDR3 runs 15 residues. As DNA, the CDR3 is TGTGCCAGCAGCCCTATACAGGGGGCAGGAAACACCATATATTTT. Translation gives CASSPIQGAGNTIYF.

This chain connects TRBV10-1 to TRBJ2-5, with 8 bases that match TRBD2. Germline V CDR1 and CDR2: WNHNN, SYGVQD (reference sequence). The CDR3 is 15 amino acids. The V and J ends lost 6 bases and 3 bases, in that order; junction bases with no gene match: 9. For the CDR3, the DNA is TGCGCCAGCAGCCCCACTAGCGGAGGAAAAGAGACCCAGTACTTC. This sequence encodes CASSPTSGGKETQYF.

Note on this clone: The sample contains more than one DNA sequence encoding this CDR3. The chain employs TRBV2 and TRBJ2-2; 7 bases agree with TRBD1. Trimming took 6 bases from V and 4 from J; bases not matched to a gene: 5. Germline CDR1 and CDR2: SNHLY and FYNNEI. The CDR3 totals 14 residues. In nucleotides, the CDR3 is TGTGCCAGCAGGGAACAGGGGCCCACCGGGGAGCTGTTTTTT. This codes for CASREQGPTGELFF.

The chain couples TRBV29-1 to TRBJ2-1, with TRBD1 as a possible D gene (6 bases). The CDR3 has 12 amino acids. Germline V gives CDR1 SQVTM, CDR2 ANQGSEA. The V end lost 1 base, the J end lost 9 bases, and 10 bases lay between the germline ends. The CDR3 is CSVEGRGGEQFF. CDR3 nucleotide sequence: TGCAGCGTTGAAGGCAGGGGCGGTGAGCAGTTCTTC.

The gene calls are TRBV5-8 and TRBJ1-3, with unresolved D. The CDR3 runs 15 residues. The germline CDR1 and CDR2 sequences are SGHTS and YDEGEE. V lost 0 bases and J lost 2, with 9 bases in between. The CDR3 sequence is CASSLDWGAGNTIYF. The CDR3, as DNA: TGTGCCAGCAGCTTGGATTGGGGAGCTGGAAACACCATATATTTT.

V gene TRBV5-1 combines with J gene TRBJ2-2; a possible D gene is TRBD1 (7 bases). V lost 1 base, J lost 6 bases, and 10 bases lay in between. This CDR3 spans 14 amino acids. Germline loops: CDR1 SGHRS, CDR2 YFSETQ. CDR3 DNA sequence: TGCGCCAGCAGCTTGTCAGGGGGGCCCGGGGAGCTGTTTTTT. It is translated as CASSLSGGPGELFF.

The V call is TRBV24-1, the J call TRBJ1-2; TRBD1 is a possible D gene (5 bases). This CDR3 contains 14 residues. V was pared by 3 bases and J by 7 bases, with 14 bases between. CDR1 KGHDR and CDR2 SFDVKD come from the germline V gene. The CDR3 DNA sequence: TGTGCCACCAGTGATCCGCTAGGGGAGGGTGGCTACACCTTC. This codes for CATSDPLGEGGYTF.

The chain uses TRBV6-5 and TRBJ2-1; 14 nucleotides match TRBD2. The V gene end was trimmed by 6 bases and the J gene end by 6 bases; junction bases not matched to a gene: 4. CDR1 and CDR2 from the germline V gene are MNHEY and SVGAGI. This CDR3 is 15 amino acids long. The CDR3 sequence is CASSPTSGRANEQFF. CDR3 coding DNA: TGTGCCAGCAGCCCGACTAGCGGGAGGGCCAATGAGCAGTTCTTC.

This chain connects TRBV3-1 (or the pseudogene TRBV3-2) to TRBJ1-3, with D tentatively TRBD1 (6 bases). CDR1 and CDR2 (germline): LGHDT, YNNKEL (reference sequence). The V and J ends lost 2 bases and 4 bases respectively, with 12 bases between them. CDR3 length equals 15 residues. CDR3 coding DNA: TGTGCCAGCAGCCAAATGACAGGTCCAGGAAACACCATATATTTT. Translation: CASSQMTGPGNTIYF.

The CDR3 region has the DNA TGTGCCTGGAGTAGCGGGAGTGGCTACAATGAGCAGTTCTTC. Residues: CAWSSGSGYNEQFF. This chain joins TRBV30 and TRBJ2-1; 8 positions agree with TRBD2. After removal of 2 bases from V and 3 bases from J, the junction contained 3 bases not matched to a gene. CDR3 length: 14 amino acids. Germline V lookup: CDR1 GTSNPN, CDR2 SVGIG (reference sequence).

V gene TRBV24-1 combines with J gene TRBJ1-2, with D tentatively TRBD1 (6 bases). Looked up from germline, CDR1 is KGHDR and CDR2 is SFDVKD. This CDR3 is built from 13 residues. Between the trimmed V and J ends, which lost 10 bases and 2 bases, there was a span of 13 bases. CDR3 nucleotide sequence: TGTGCCACGAGCCCAACAGGGAACTATGGCTACACCTTC. Translation: CATSPTGNYGYTF.

The gene calls are TRBV27 and TRBJ1-5, with 8 positions matching TRBD1. Germline trimming cut 0 bases from V and 5 bases from J; bases unmatched to any gene: 12. The germline CDR1 and CDR2 sequences are MNHEY and SMNVEV (reference sequence). This CDR3 region has 18 residues. Here the CDR3 DNA reads TGTGCCAGCAGTTTATCCTTCGACAGGGGAAAACTTTATCAGCCCCAGCATTTT. The encoded protein is CASSLSFDRGKLYQPQHF.

The rearrangement uses TRBV6-5 and TRBJ2-7; D may be TRBD1 (5 bases). V was pared by 2 bases and J by 7 bases, with 18 bases between. CDR1 MNHEY and CDR2 SVGAGI come from the germline V gene. The CDR3 runs 15 residues. The CDR3 bases are TGTGCCAGCAGTTACGGTCAGGGTGTCGTTTGGGAGCAGTACTTC. Residues: CASSYGQGVVWEQYF.